The subject of this entry is one T cell receptor beta chain. The sample comes from a study of technical replicates of blood from a few donors. This CDR3 spans 17 amino acids. Germline values: CDR1 SGHDT, CDR2 YYEEEE. V gave up 0 bases and J gave up 6 bases; unmatched junction bases: 11. Sequenced by immunoSEQ multiplex PCR; TCRdb stores in-frame clones only, minus some. The table shows roughly 80,000 clones, with around 91% occurring only once. V gene TRBV5-6 combines with J gene TRBJ2-3, with 9 bases that match TRBD1. Sample: T cells isolated from PBMCs. The clonotype was recovered from a human donor in good health. The CDR3 bases are TGTGCCAGCAGCTTGGCTTTAGGGACAGGGTTGGTCGATACGCAGTATTTT. Protein: CASSLALGTGLVDTQYF. The whole variable domain, filled in from reference TRBV5-6 and TRBJ2-3, reads DAGVTQSPTHLIKTRGQQVTLRCSPKSGHDTVSWYQQALGQGPQFIFQYYEEEERQRGNFPDRFSGHQFPNYSSELNVNALLLGDSALYLCASSLALGTGLVDTQYFGPGTRLTVL.